This TCR beta chain was found in a study of circulating CD8 cells and anti-PD-1 response in melanoma (dated by TCRdb to 2018 to 2021). In the study overall: Nivolumab was given to patients intravenously at 3 mg/kg every 2 weeks. In on-treatment samples, a biotinylated anti-human IgG4 antibody was used to detect PD-1. The TCR repertoire analysis was performed on around eleven melanoma patients, comprising 7 non-responders and 4 responders. Patients with complete or partial responses were counted as responders, while patients with stable or progressive disease (RECIST v1.1) were counted as non-responders. The melanoma cohort included roughly 13 patients, of whom seven received anti-PD-1 as first-line therapy and six had previously received targeted therapy or immunotherapy. What the work shows at the level of the full study, not this receptor alone: Because tumor material was not accessible, tumor reactivity was instead assessed by peptide assays on expanded sorted subsets. The highest diversity was observed in the DNEG repertoire, similar and higher clonality was shown by the PD-1 and DPOS repertoires, and the lowest diversity was found in the TIGIT repertoires. Both treatment-naive and previously treated patients were included in the cohort, and this mixing was noted by the authors as something that could influence results. Between subsets, repertoires were largely private, with fewer than 7.5% of TRB clonotypes shared at M1, and the highest sharing was seen between DPOS and TIGIT. Experiments were generally performed without replicates because of limited material. Only baseline and M1 samples, drawn from a small cohort with few responders, went into the published TCR repertoire comparisons.

By how much of the sample it makes up, this clonotype is medium-sized (0.01 to 0.1%). Its recognized antigen is unknown. Base qualities are not recorded, but no much larger clone differs from it by a single base. Using a BD FACSAria II cell sorter, four subsets defined by PD-1 and/or TIGIT were sorted from live CD3+CD8+TCRalphabeta+ cells. To characterize how relevant each subset is to anti-PD-1 therapy response, circulating CD8 T cells were sorted into four subsets based on PD-1 and TIGIT expression. Both TCR alpha and TCR beta chains were sequenced from each sorted CD8 T-cell subset. Peripheral blood was collected before the first anti-PD-1 injection, after two injections and after four injections. PBMCs were isolated immediately by Ficoll gradient centrifugation. Until use, PBMCs were cryopreserved in liquid nitrogen in RPMI containing approximately 20% FCS and roughly 10% DMSO. Thawed PBMCs were stained with a viability dye and antibodies against CD3, CD8alpha, TCRalphabeta, PD-1 and TIGIT. The RNeasy Kit was used to extract total RNA, and all samples had a RIN greater than 7.

Sequenced using a NextSeq 500. Starting from about 15 ng of total RNA, TCR libraries were made with the QIAseq Immune Repertoire RNA Library Kit, Human TCR Panel. TCR libraries were sequenced on an Illumina NextSeq with a Mid Output V2 kit, using asymmetric 261x41 paired-end reads. Each TCR library was diluted to about 4 nM, after which the TCR libraries were pooled, denatured and loaded at around 1 pM. From the authors' description of their analysis: TCR FASTQ files were processed in the QIAGEN GeneGlobe Data Analysis Center, and downstream analysis was performed in R 3.5.2. Clonality was computed as one minus Shannon entropy normalized by the log of the number of unique productive sequences. TRA or TRB clonotypes differing in abundance between baseline and M1 were identified within each subset by Fisher exact tests at 5% FDR. Differentially abundant clonotypes were categorized as emerging, expanding, contracting or non-expanding/contracting. Morisita's overlap index was used to measure how much repertoires overlapped between patients. Starting from the raw public reads, TCRdb applied fastp trimming at Q25, assembled clones with MiXCR and retained in-frame beta chains. Each CDR3 protein appears once, grouped with its most common genes and DNA. The V and J calls were not made by the authors but by TCRdb's processing. The table for this sample lists fewer than 2,000 distinct CDR3 sequences; roughly 9% of them were counted only once. The ten biggest clones cover 5% to 6.5% of the sample.

From the cysteine up to the phenylalanine, the CDR3 has a length of 17 residues. Only the CDR3 region is kept as DNA, spanning 51 bases read in frame from base 1. According to the germline V gene, CDR1 reads SGHTA and CDR2 reads FQGNSA. Trimming removed 0 bases from V and 0 bases from J, leaving 15 bases between the germline ends. The chain uses TRBV7-2 and TRBJ2-7, and possibly TRBD1, on 6 matching bases. The sample in question was CD8+ T cells from PBMCs, obtained at baseline or after one month of anti-PD-1 therapy (not recorded which). This sequence was found in a human donor with melanoma. The CDR3 region reads CASSLAQYRAGSYEQYF. The nucleotides read TGTGCCAGCAGCTTAGCGCAATACAGGGCTGGCTCCTACGAGCAGTACTTC.